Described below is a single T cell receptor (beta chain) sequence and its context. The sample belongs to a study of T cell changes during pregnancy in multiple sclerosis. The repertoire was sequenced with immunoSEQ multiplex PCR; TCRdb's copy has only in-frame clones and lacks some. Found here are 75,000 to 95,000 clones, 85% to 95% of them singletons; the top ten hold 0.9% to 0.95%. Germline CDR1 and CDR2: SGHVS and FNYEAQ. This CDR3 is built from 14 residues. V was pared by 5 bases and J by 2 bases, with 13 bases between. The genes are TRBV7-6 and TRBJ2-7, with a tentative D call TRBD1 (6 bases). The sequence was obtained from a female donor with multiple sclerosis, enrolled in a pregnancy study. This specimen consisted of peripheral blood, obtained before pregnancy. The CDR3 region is CASSQDRSAYEQYF. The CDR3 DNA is TGTGCCAGCAGCCAGGACAGATCAGCCTACGAGCAGTACTTC. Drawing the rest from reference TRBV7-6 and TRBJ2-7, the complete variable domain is GAGVSQSPRYKVTKRGQDVALRCDPISGHVSLYWYRQALGQGPEFLTYFNYEAQQDKSGLPNDRFSAERPEGSISTLTIQRTEQRDSAMYRCASSQDRSAYEQYFGPGTRLTVT.